The entry below describes one T cell receptor (beta chain). The CDR3 consists of 15 residues. The germline V gene encodes CDR1 ENHRY and CDR2 SYGVKD. Trimming stripped 2 bases from V and 4 bases from J, with 15 bases between. This entry is derived from a study of T cells in narcolepsy. Assay: immunoSEQ multiplex PCR; the TCRdb copy retains only in-frame clones and omits some. The sample shows about 27,000 clones, just under 85% of them seen only once. Material for sequencing was CD45RA- memory CD4+ T cells from PBMCs. The sequence came from a human donor with narcolepsy. The rearrangement links TRBV10-3 to TRBJ2-7, with D hard to call. In nucleotides, the CDR3 is TGTGCCATCAGTGAGAACCCGACCGCCACGTACGAGCAGTACTTC. It translates to CAISENPTATYEQYF.